What follows describes a single T cell receptor beta chain. The antigen is undetermined. This sample is drawn from a study of CXCR3-negative and CXCR3-positive naive CD8 T cells. Study results and limitations: Naive cells positive for CXCR3 carried more hydrophobic TRB CDR3s than CXCR3-negative ones.

Via 5' RACE with UMI labels, TRB cDNA libraries were prepared. TCRdb re-called the 5' RACE reads; one entry per CDR3 protein, DNA not given. This sample's table has about 57,000 distinct CDR3 sequences. The germline gives CDR1 LNHNV, CDR2 YYDKDF (reference sequence). The CDR3 consists of 13 residues. The chain combines TRBV15 with TRBJ2-7. Sequenced sample: naive CXCR3+ CD8+ T cells from blood. As to subset: CD45RO-CCR7+CD27+CD95- naive CD8+ T cells expressing CXCR3 (TNR3+). The TCR was taken from a human donor in good health. Some clones in this sample may be carry-over from other donors' samples. CDR3 protein: CATSTGNSYEQYF.